This TCR beta chain was captured in a study of shared clonotypes between healthy human individuals (TCRdb year 2020). For the study in its entirety: Three men and a couple of women, aged 18 to 49 years, made up the cohort. To estimate repertoire size and how much clonotype sharing occurs between individuals, the study deeply sequenced the blood TCR repertoires of several healthy adults. Different laboratories and diverse techniques were used to prepare libraries and sequence TCR repertoires, to increase sequencing depth and limit assay-specific biases. Each donor's leukapheresis produced roughly between about 0.85 and 10 billion PBMCs. The investigation overall reported the following: Sampling was restricted to blood, and TCR repertoires in tissues likely differ from the TCR repertoires found in blood. The genetic and exposure-history diversity represented was limited by the small number of donors. Pairwise subsampling led to the expectation that sequencing depth would affect the degree of clonotype sharing among donors.

In this sample, this clone turned up a few times. Its binding antigen is unknown. Base-call qualities are not available, and no considerably larger clone is one nucleotide away. Healthy HIV-negative adults with no recently reported acute infections or vaccinations were included as donors. Every donor was a Caucasian adult living in Nashville, Tennessee, USA. For unsorted samples, some 100 million PBMCs were counted and genomic DNA was extracted with the QIAamp DNA Blood Mini kit. After blood collection by leukapheresis, PBMCs were isolated using Ficoll-Histopaque density gradient centrifugation and then cryopreserved in the vapor phase of liquid nitrogen. The CDR3 has 16 amino acids, counting the end cysteine and phenylalanine. Here the CDR3 DNA is all that survives: 48 bases in frame from base 1. CDR1 is given as MNHEY and CDR2 as SVGAGI, both from the germline V gene. The germline V end is reduced by 3 bases and the J end by 3 bases; junction bases left unmatched: 6.

Using the deep immunoSEQ assay, multiplex PCR amplified TCR CDR3 regions from genomic DNA. Genomic DNA extracted from each cell subset was distributed evenly over all wells of several immunoSEQ 96-well plates, and each plate served as one replicate. Each replicate PCR for unsorted PBMC received roughly 300 ng genomic DNA, equal to approximately 30,000 T cell genomes. Unsorted PBMC genomic DNA was sequenced across ten immunoSEQ deep assay plates. The purified libraries were quantified using a Qubit 3.0 fluorometer, sized with a Bioanalyzer 2100, and then quantified again using the KAPA Library Quantification kit. Every immunoSEQ 96-well plate was sequenced on a dedicated single-read 150-cycle Illumina NextSeq 550 flow cell. Concerning the study's data processing: Because only junctional sequences without quality scores were contained in the immunoSEQ output, filtering matching that applied to full-length reads could not be performed. To assign V/J genes and CDR3, sequences were annotated against IMGT germline references using PyIR, a Python wrapper for IgBLAST v1.9. Reads were removed for weak V/J assignments (E-value above 1e-6), missing CDR3, stop codons, out-of-frame junctions, or ambiguous translated residues. V3J clonotypes were defined as sequences sharing the same inferred V gene, J gene, and CDR3 amino acid sequence. To compute the percentage overlap between repertoires, the number of shared unique clonotypes was divided by the size of the smaller repertoire. Richness of each repertoire was evaluated using RTK rarefaction, the Chao1 estimator, and Recon v2.1 estimates of unobserved clonotypes. Entries here come from immuneACCESS through TCRdb and include only in-frame sequences with V and J called. Some clones fail to appear in such tables; in the studies checked, an unresolved V gene covers under half of the shortfall, and the cause of the remainder is unknown. V, J and clone size were drawn from that table, and D and trimming were deduced from the DNA. The sample table holds about 530,000 clones, of which almost 80% were seen once. The top ten clones comprise around 13% of the sample.

The V gene is TRBV6-5 and the J gene is TRBJ1-5; the central 9 bases match TRBD1. This receptor was obtained from a woman aged 35 to 49 in good health. Some clones in this sample may be carry-over from other donors' samples. The sequencing sample was made of PBMCs. Here is the DNA: TGTGCCAGCAGTTATCAGGACAGGGGCAACAATCAGCCCCAGCATTTT. Its protein product is CASSYQDRGNNQPQHF.